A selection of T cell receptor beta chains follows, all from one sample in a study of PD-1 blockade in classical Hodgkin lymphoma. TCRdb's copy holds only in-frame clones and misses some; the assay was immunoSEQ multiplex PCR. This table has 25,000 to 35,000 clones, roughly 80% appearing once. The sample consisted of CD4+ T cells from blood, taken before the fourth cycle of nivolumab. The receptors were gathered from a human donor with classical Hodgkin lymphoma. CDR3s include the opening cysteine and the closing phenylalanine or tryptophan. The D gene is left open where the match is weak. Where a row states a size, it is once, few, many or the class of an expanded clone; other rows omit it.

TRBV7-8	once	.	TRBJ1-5	CASSLAGQTANQPQHF	TGTGCCAGCAGCTTAGCCGGGCAGACCGCTAATCAGCCCCAGCATTTT
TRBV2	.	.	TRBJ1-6	CASRDSPLHF	TGTGCCAGCCGTGATTCACCCCTCCACTTT
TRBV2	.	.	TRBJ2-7	CASSEDRVTYEQYF	TGTGCCAGCAGTGAAGACAGGGTAACCTACGAGCAGTACTTC
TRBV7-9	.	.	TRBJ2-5	CASSLTETQYF	TGTGCCAGCAGCTTAACAGAGACCCAGTACTTC
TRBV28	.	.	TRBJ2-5	CASRRAGSETQYF	TGTGCCAGCAGGAGGGCAGGGTCAGAGACCCAGTACTTC
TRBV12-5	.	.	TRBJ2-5	CASGPLVGGETQYF	TGTGCTAGTGGTCCCCTTGTTGGAGGAGAGACCCAGTACTTC
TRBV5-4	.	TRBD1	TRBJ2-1	CASSSLRGPGTHNEQFF	TGTGCCAGCAGCTCCCTCAGGGGGCCCGGGACTCACAATGAGCAGTTCTTC
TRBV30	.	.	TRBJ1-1	CAWRPRVNTEAFF	TGTGCCTGGAGGCCCAGGGTGAACACTGAAGCTTTCTTT
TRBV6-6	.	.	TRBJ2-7	CASSYSGASYEQYF	TGTGCCAGCAGTTACTCCGGGGCCTCCTACGAGCAGTACTTC
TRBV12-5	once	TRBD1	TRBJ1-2	CASGLGTGGYGYTF	TGTGCTAGTGGTTTGGGGACAGGGGGCTATGGCTACACCTTC
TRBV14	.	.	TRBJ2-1	CASSHGHLNEQFF	TGTGCCAGCAGCCACGGACACCTTAATGAGCAGTTCTTC
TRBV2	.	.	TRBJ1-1	CASASDSEAFF	TGTGCCAGCGCGAGCGACTCGGAAGCTTTCTTT
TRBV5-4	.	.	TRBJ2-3	CASSPWVAADTQYF	TGTGCCAGCAGCCCCTGGGTAGCAGCAGATACGCAGTATTTT
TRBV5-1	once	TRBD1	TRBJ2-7	CASKEGAGSYEQYF	TGCGCCAGCAAAGAGGGGGCAGGCTCCTACGAGCAGTACTTC
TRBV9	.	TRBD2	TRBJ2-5	CASSASLAGVETQYF	TGTGCCAGCAGCGCCTCACTAGCGGGGGTCGAGACCCAGTACTTC
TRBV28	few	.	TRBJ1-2	CASSRGGVANYGYTF	TGTGCCAGCAGTAGGGGGGGAGTAGCTAACTATGGCTACACCTTC
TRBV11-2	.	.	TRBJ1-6	CASSFEANSPLHF	TGTGCCAGCAGCTTTGAAGCCAATTCACCCCTCCACTTT
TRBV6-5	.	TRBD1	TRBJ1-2	CASSYSGTGLYGYTF	TGTGCCAGCAGTTACTCCGGGACAGGGCTCTATGGCTACACCTTC
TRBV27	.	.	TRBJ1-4	CASSFQGMAANEKLFF	TGTGCCAGCAGTTTCCAGGGGATGGCGGCTAATGAAAAACTGTTTTTT
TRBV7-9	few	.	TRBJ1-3	CASSLGPGNTIYF	TGTGCCAGCAGCTTAGGACCTGGAAACACCATATATTTT
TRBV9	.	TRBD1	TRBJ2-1	CASSVAWTRGFDEQFF	TGTGCCAGCAGCGTAGCGTGGACCAGGGGGTTCGATGAGCAGTTCTTC
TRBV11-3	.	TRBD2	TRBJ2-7	CASSLGDGLGYQSFYEQYF	TGTGCCAGCAGCTTAGGTGACGGACTAGGATACCAAAGCTTCTACGAGCAGTACTTC
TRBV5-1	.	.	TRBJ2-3	CASSLGGRTPDTQYF	TGCGCCAGCAGCTTAGGGGGACGGACTCCAGATACGCAGTATTTT